This T cell receptor (beta chain) was found in a study of T-cell memory formation after mild COVID-19. Whole-study context: Largely donor-specific TCR clusters were found.

One entry per CDR3 protein results from TCRdb running MiXCR on the 5' RACE reads. Here the sample spans 580,000 or so distinct CDR3 sequences, approximately 15% being singletons. Of note for this clonotype: Its antigen remains unidentified.

CDR1 and CDR2 (germline): MGHDK, SYGVNS. CDR3 size: 15 residues. With V trimmed by 3 bases and J by 4 bases, 5 bases remained unmatched. General observations from the study: CD4+ clones that contracted lay mainly in CM and EM; CD8+ ones lay in EMRA.

The material sequenced was PBMCs or a T cell subset sorted from them (not recorded which). This chain uses TRBV25-1 with TRBJ2-1, with 8 bases that match TRBD2. The sequence came from an adult woman who had mild COVID-19 (a few samples of this study predate the infection). Cell type and time point are not known. CDR3: CASSDGGAGYNEQFF. The CDR3 bases are TGTGCCAGCAGTGACGGGGGGGCGGGGTACAATGAGCAGTTCTTC. Drawing the rest from reference TRBV25-1 and TRBJ2-1, the complete variable domain is EADIYQTPRYLVIGTGKKITLECSQTMGHDKMYWYQQDPGMELHLIHYSYGVNSTEKGDLSSESTVSRIRTEHFPLTLESARPSHTSQYLCASSDGGAGYNEQFFGPGTRLTVL.